These 13 T cell receptor beta chains were all obtained from the same sample, sequenced in a study of T cell responses to AZD1222 COVID-19 vaccine. Repertoires were generated with immunoSEQ multiplex PCR, while TCRdb's copy carries only in-frame clones and drops some. The repertoire includes about 140,000 clones, about 92% of them detected once, and around 12% sits in the top ten. The specimen was peripheral blood, collected after recovery from COVID-19. These receptors were obtained from an adult who had recovered from COVID-19.

This sequence joins TRBV27 and TRBJ2-3; possibly TRBD1 for D (6 bases). Trimming removed 3 bases from V and 2 bases from J, with 12 bases in between. CDR1 is MNHEY, CDR2 SMNVEV, per germline (reference sequence). The CDR3 totals 15 residues. This chain's CDR3 is CASSFVGQPTDTQYF. The CDR3 coding sequence is TGTGCCAGCAGTTTCGTAGGACAGCCCACAGATACGCAGTATTTT.

This clone has just a few counts. J is TRBJ2-3 and V is TRBV6-5, with 10 positions matching TRBD2. The CDR3 is 15 amino acids. V trimming: 6 bases; J trimming: 4 bases; junction bases outside the gene matches: 7. Per the germline V gene, CDR1 is MNHEY and CDR2 is SVGAGI. As DNA, the CDR3 is TGTGCCAGCAGAAACCCTAGCGGGGGCGCAGATACGCAGTATTTT. Its protein product is CASRNPSGGADTQYF.

This clone was detected once. V and J are TRBV4-1 and TRBJ2-7; D might be TRBD1 (5 bases). Trimming shortened V by 4 bases and J by 7 bases, and 14 bases separated the two germline ends. This CDR3 region has 13 residues. Germline V lookup: CDR1 MGHRA, CDR2 YSYEKL. The CDR3 DNA reads as TGCGCCAGCAGCCTCCGACTTTGGACAGAGCAGTACTTC. This translates into CASSLRLWTEQYF.

There are a few counts of this clone. The genes are TRBV5-1 and TRBJ2-7; possibly TRBD2 for D (5 bases). CDR1 SGHRS and CDR2 YFSETQ come from the germline V gene. The CDR3 loop spans 15 amino acids. V lost 0 bases to trimming and J lost 2 bases, with 12 bases between them. The CDR3 bases are TGCGCCAGCAGCTTGGAAGGCCGGGGAACCTACGAGCAGTACTTC. Translated, it gives CASSLEGRGTYEQYF.

The chain couples TRBV25-1 to TRBJ2-7; 8 bases line up with TRBD1. The CDR3 is 13 residues long. Germline assignment: CDR1 MGHDK and CDR2 SYGVNS. The trim removed 8 bases at V and 3 bases at J, leaving 6 bases unmatched. CDR3 DNA: TGTGCCAGCCATGACAGGGGAGGCTACGAGCAGTACTTC. Its translation is CASHDRGGYEQYF.

V is TRBV19 and J is TRBJ1-5; TRBD1 aligns across 7 bases. The CDR3 runs 15 residues. The trim removed 2 bases at V and 9 bases at J, leaving 10 bases unmatched. Germline V lookup: CDR1 LNHDA, CDR2 SQIVND (reference sequence). The CDR3 region has the DNA TGTGCCAGTAGTATACCCCGGAAGGGGGCCCTGCCCCAGCATTTT. This translates into CASSIPRKGALPQHF.

This sequence joins TRBV9 and TRBJ1-2, with D unresolved. The CDR3 is 16 amino acids. V lost 2 bases to trimming and J lost 2 bases, with 16 bases between them. Germline V gene data show CDR1 as SGDLS and CDR2 as YYNGEE. The CDR3 coding sequence is TGTGCCAGCAGCGTTGTAGGGTCGGGATCAAACTATGGCTACACCTTC. Its protein product is CASSVVGSGSNYGYTF.

The J gene is TRBJ2-5, the V gene TRBV7-9; 7 bases map to TRBD1. V trimming: 2 bases; J trimming: 0 bases; junction bases outside the gene matches: 6. The length of the CDR3 is 16 residues. Per the germline V gene, CDR1 is SEHNR and CDR2 is FQNEAQ (reference sequence). The CDR3 DNA is TGTGCCAGCAGCTTAATACAGGGGTTGTACCAAGAGACCCAGTACTTC. Its protein is CASSLIQGLYQETQYF.

The chain joins TRBV10-1 to TRBJ1-1; a weak D match, TRBD1 (5 bases). V was pared by 6 bases and J by 1 base, with 9 bases between. This CDR3 contains 13 residues. Germline V lookup: CDR1 WNHNN, CDR2 SYGVQD (reference sequence). CDR3 nucleotide sequence: TGCGCCAGCAGGCTACAGGAGAACACTGAAGCTTTCTTT. This gives the protein CASRLQENTEAFF.

This chain uses TRBV9 with TRBJ2-1, with 9 nucleotides matching TRBD2. V lost 1 base to trimming and J lost 5 bases; unmatched junction nucleotides: 7. Germline V gene data show CDR1 as SGDLS and CDR2 as YYNGEE. This CDR3 spans 16 amino acids. CDR3 in DNA: TGTGCCAGCAGCGTACTAGCGGGGTCATCACACAATGAGCAGTTCTTC. Translated, it gives CASSVLAGSSHNEQFF. The full variable domain, with the rest looked up from reference TRBV9 and TRBJ2-1, is DSGVTQTPKHLITATGQRVTLRCSPRSGDLSVYWYQQSLDQGLQFLIQYYNGEERAKGNILERFSAQQFPDLHSELNLSSLELGDSALYFCASSVLAGSSHNEQFFGPGTRLTVL.

The chain combines TRBV2 with TRBJ2-2; D may correspond to TRBD1 or TRBD2 (5 bases each). Germline CDR1 SNHLY, CDR2 FYNNEI. The CDR3 is 16 residues long. Trimming cost V 3 bases and J 2 bases, with 13 bases left between them. DNA of the CDR3: TGTGCCAGCAGTGATCAGGGACCTAGTAACACCGGGGAGCTGTTTTTT. As protein: CASSDQGPSNTGELFF.

This rearrangement joins TRBV10-3 to TRBJ1-1; 11 nucleotides agree with TRBD1. The junction had 10 bases not matched to a gene; V was cut back by 4 bases and J by 6 bases. The CDR3 is made up of 16 amino acids. Looked up from germline, CDR1 is ENHRY and CDR2 is SYGVKD. CDR3 nucleotides: TGTGCCATCAGTGTTGGACAGGGGGCGCGAGGCTCTGAAGCTTTCTTT. Translated: CAISVGQGARGSEAFF.

The chain employs TRBV10-2 and TRBJ1-3; TRBD1 might be the D (5 bases). Trimming took 0 bases from V and 7 from J, leaving 19 bases between them. This CDR3 region has 17 residues. Per germline, CDR1 WSHSY and CDR2 SAAADI. The CDR3 DNA reads TGCGCCAGCAGTGAGTCACTCTCGCTGACAGTCGGCAACACCATATATTTT. It codes for CASSESLSLTVGNTIYF.